The clone carrying this TCR beta chain has a handful of counts. As processed by the authors: The assay estimated nucleated cells by amplifying reference gene primers. The method was immunoSEQ multiplex PCR; TCRdb's version includes in-frame clones alone and lacks a portion of them. That table supplies the V and J calls and clone size; D and trimming were determined from the DNA. The sample lists some 87,000 clones, 70% to 90% occurring once. This sample is part of a study of blood T cell repertoires in COVID-19. Overall study context: Some COVID-19 samples were acute and others convalescent; all came from the United States, Italy and Spain. From T cells, B-cell-depleted T cells, or PBMCs came the material, which was cDNA or gDNA.

Sequencing was done on a sample of peripheral blood. The clonotype comes from a human donor in a cohort sampled during active COVID-19.

For the CDR3, the DNA is TGTGCCTTAAGGGGATCGGCGAGATACGAGCAGTACTTC. Protein sequence: CALRGSARYEQYF. The chain employs TRBV30 and TRBJ2-7, with D tentatively TRBD1 (5 bases). V was trimmed by 7 bases and J by 4 bases, leaving 17 bases between them. The CDR3 totals 13 residues. Per the germline V gene, CDR1 is GTSNPN and CDR2 is SVGIG (reference sequence).